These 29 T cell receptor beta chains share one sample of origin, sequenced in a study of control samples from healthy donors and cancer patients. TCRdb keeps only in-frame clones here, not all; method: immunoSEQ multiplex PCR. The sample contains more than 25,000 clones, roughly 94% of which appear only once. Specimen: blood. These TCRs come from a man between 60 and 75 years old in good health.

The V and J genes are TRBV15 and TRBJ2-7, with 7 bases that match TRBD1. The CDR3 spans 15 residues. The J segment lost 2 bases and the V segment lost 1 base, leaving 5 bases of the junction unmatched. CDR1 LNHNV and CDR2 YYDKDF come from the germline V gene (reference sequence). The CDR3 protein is CATSRGMQGAYEQYF. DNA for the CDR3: TGTGCCACCAGCAGAGGTATGCAGGGGGCCTACGAGCAGTACTTC.

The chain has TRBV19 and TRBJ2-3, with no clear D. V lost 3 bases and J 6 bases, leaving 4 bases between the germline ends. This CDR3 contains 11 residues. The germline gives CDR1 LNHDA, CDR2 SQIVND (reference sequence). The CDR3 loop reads CASSIDDTQYF. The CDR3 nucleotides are TGTGCCAGTAGTATCGATGATACGCAGTATTTT.

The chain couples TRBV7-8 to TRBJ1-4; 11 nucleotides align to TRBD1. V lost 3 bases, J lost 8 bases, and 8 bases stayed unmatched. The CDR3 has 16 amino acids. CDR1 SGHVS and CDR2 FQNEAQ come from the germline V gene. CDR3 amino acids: CASSLAAGTGGEKLFF. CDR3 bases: TGTGCCAGCAGCTTGGCCGCCGGGACAGGGGGAGAAAAACTGTTTTTT.

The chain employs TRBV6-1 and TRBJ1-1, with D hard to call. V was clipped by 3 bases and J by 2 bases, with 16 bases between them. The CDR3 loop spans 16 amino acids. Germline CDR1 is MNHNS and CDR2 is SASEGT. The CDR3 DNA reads TGTGCCAGCAGTGAGAGGATGCTCAGGTTAAACACTGAAGCTTTCTTT. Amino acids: CASSERMLRLNTEAFF.

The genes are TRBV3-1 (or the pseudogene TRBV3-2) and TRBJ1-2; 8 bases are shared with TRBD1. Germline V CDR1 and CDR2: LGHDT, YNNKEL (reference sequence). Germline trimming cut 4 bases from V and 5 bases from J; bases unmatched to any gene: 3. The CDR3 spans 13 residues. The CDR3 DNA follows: TGTGCCAGCAGCCGGACAGGGCTTTATGGCTACACCTTC. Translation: CASSRTGLYGYTF.

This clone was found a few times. DNA of the CDR3: TGCGCCAGCAGCGAGGAGGACAGTTCCCAAGAGACCCAGTACTTC. Protein product: CASSEEDSSQETQYF. This rearrangement joins TRBV5-1 to TRBJ2-5; a possible D gene is TRBD1 (6 bases). Per germline, CDR1 SGHRS and CDR2 YFSETQ. The V and J ends lost 4 bases and 1 base respectively, with 14 bases between them. This CDR3 has 15 amino acids.

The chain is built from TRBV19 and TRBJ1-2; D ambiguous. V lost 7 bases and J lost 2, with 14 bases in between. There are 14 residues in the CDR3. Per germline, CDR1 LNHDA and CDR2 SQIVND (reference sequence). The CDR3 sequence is CASIPSGVNYGYTF. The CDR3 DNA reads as TGTGCCAGTATCCCCAGTGGGGTAAACTATGGCTACACCTTC. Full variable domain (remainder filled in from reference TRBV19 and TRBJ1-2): DGGITQSPKYLFRKEGQNVTLSCEQNLNHDAMYWYRQDPGQGLRLIYYSQIVNDFQKGDIAEGYSVSREKKESFPLTVTSAQKNPTAFYLCASIPSGVNYGYTFGSGTRLTVV.

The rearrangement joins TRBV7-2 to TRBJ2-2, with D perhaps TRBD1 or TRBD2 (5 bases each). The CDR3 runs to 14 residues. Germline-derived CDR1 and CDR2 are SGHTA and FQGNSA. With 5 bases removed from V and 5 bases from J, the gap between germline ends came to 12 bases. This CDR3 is CASSRGPLTGELFF. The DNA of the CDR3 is TGTGCCAGCAGCCGGGGACCGCTTACCGGGGAGCTGTTTTTT.

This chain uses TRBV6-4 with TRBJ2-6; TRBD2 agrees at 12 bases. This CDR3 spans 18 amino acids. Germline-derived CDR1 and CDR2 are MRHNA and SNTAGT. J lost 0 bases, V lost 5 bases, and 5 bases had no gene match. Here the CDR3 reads CASSRLAGELSGANVLTF. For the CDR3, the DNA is TGTGCCAGCAGTCGACTAGCGGGGGAACTCTCTGGGGCCAACGTCCTGACTTTC.

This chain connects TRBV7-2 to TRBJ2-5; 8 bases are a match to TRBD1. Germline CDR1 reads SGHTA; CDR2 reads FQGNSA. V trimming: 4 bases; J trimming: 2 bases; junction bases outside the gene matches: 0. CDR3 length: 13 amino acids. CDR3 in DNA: TGTGCCAGCAGCTGGGACAGGCAAGAGACCCAGTACTTC. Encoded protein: CASSWDRQETQYF.

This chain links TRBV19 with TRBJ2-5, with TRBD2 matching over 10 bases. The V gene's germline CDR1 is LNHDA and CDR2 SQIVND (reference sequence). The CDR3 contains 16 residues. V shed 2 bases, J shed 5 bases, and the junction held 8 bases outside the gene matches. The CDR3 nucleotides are TGTGCCAGTAGTATAATGGCGAGCGGGGGGGCCGAGACCCAGTACTTC. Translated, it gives CASSIMASGGAETQYF.

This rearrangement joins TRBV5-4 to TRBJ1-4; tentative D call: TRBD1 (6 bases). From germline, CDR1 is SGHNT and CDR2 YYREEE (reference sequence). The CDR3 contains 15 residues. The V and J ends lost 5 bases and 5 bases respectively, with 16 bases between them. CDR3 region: CASSWTVGGNEKLFF. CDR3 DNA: TGTGCCAGCAGTTGGACAGTCGGGGGGAATGAAAAACTGTTTTTT. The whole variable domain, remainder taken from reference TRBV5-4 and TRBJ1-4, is ETGVTQSPTHLIKTRGQQVTLRCSSQSGHNTVSWYQQALGQGPQFIFQYYREEENGRGNFPPRFSGLQFPNYSSELNVNALELDDSALYLCASSWTVGGNEKLFFGSGTQLSVL.

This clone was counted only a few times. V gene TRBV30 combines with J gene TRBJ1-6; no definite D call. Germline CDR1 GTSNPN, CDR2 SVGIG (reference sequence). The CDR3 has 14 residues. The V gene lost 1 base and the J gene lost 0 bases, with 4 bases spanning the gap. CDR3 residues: CAWSGSSYNSPLHF. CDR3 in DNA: TGTGCCTGGAGTGGGTCCTCCTATAATTCACCCCTCCACTTT.

CDR3 residues: CASSLYGLASFAGELFF. Here the CDR3 DNA reads TGCGCCAGCAGCTTGTATGGACTAGCGTCATTCGCCGGGGAGCTGTTTTTT. V and J are TRBV5-1 and TRBJ2-2; 9 bases are a match to TRBD2. The CDR3 loop spans 17 amino acids. The trim removed 1 base at V and 6 bases at J, leaving 10 bases unmatched. Per the germline V gene, CDR1 is SGHRS and CDR2 is YFSETQ.

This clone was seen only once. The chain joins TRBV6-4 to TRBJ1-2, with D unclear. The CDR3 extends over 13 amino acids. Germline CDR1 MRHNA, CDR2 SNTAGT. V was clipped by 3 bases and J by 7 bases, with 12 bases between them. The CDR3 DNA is TGTGCCAGCAGTGATGGGGTTAAAGGTGGCTACACCTTC. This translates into CASSDGVKGGYTF.

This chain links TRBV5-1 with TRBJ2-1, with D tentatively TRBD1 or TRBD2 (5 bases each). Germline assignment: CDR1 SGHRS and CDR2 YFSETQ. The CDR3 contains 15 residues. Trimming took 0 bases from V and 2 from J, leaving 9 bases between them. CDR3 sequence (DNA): TGCGCCAGCAGCTTGGTGGGGACGGCCTACAATGAGCAGTTCTTC. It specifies CASSLVGTAYNEQFF.

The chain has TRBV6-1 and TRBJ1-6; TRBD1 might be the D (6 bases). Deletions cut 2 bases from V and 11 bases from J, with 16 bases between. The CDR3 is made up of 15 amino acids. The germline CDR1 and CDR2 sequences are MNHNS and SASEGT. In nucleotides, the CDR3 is TGTGCCAGCAGTGAATCACGCCAGGGGTTAGCACCCCTCCACTTT. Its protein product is CASSESRQGLAPLHF.

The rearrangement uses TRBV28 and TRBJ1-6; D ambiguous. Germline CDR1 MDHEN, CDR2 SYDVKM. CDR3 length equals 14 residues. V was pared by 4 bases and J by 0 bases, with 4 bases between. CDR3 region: CASSSSSYNSPLHF. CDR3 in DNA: TGTGCCAGCAGTTCGAGCTCCTATAATTCACCCCTCCACTTT.

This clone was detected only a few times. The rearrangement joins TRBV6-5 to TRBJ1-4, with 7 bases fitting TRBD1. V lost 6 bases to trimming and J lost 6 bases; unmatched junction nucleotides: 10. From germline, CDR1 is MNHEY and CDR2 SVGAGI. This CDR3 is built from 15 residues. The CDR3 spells CASRPPGGTDEKLFF. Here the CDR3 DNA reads TGTGCCAGCAGACCCCCAGGGGGTACTGATGAAAAACTGTTTTTT.

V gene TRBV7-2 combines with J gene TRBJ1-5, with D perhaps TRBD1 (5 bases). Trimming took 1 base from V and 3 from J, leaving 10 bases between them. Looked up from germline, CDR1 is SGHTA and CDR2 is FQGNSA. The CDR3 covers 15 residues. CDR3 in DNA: TGTGCCAGCAGCTTAGAGCAGGGCTTCAATCAGCCCCAGCATTTT. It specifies CASSLEQGFNQPQHF.

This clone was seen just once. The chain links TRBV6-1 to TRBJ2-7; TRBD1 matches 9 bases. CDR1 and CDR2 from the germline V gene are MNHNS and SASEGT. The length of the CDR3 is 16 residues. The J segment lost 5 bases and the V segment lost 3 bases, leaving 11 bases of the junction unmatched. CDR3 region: CASSEGLDRGGHEQYF. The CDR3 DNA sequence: TGTGCCAGCAGTGAGGGGCTGGACAGGGGAGGCCACGAGCAGTACTTC.

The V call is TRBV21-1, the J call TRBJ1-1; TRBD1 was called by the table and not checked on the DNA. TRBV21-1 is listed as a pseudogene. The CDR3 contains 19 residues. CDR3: CASSKSEGDTFQGNTEAFF. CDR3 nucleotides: TGTGCCAGCAGCAAGTCGGAAGGGGACACCTTCCAGGGGAACACTGAAGCTTTCTTT.

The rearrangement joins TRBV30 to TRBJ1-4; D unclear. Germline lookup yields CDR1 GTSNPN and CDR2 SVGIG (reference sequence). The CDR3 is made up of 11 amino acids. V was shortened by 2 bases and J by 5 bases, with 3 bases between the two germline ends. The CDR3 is CAWSRNEKLFF. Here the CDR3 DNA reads TGTGCCTGGAGTCGGAATGAAAAACTGTTTTTT. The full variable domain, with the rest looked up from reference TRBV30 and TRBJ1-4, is SQTIHQWPATLVQPVGSPLSLECTVEGTSNPNLYWYRQAAGRGLQLLFYSVGIGQISSEVPQNLSASRPQDRQFILSSKKLLLSDSGFYLCAWSRNEKLFFGSGTQLSVL.

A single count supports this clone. The CDR3, as DNA: TGTGCCAGTAGTGGCCGGGACAGGAGCGCTCAGCCCCAGCATTTT. Protein sequence: CASSGRDRSAQPQHF. This chain uses TRBV19 with TRBJ1-5; 8 bases agree with TRBD1. V trimming: 5 bases; J trimming: 6 bases; junction bases outside the gene matches: 9. This CDR3 spans 15 amino acids. Germline V gene data show CDR1 as LNHDA and CDR2 as SQIVND (reference sequence).

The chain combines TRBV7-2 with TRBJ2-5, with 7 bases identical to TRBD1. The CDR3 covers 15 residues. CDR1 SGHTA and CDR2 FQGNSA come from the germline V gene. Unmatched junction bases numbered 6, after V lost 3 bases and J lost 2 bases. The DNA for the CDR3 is TGTGCCAGCAGCTTCCCGGGACAGTTTCAAGAGACCCAGTACTTC. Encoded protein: CASSFPGQFQETQYF.

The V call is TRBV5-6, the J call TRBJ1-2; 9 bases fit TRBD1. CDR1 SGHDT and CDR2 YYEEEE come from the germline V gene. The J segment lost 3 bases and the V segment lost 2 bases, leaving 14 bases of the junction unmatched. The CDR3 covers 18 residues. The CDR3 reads CASSLYRGRRFGDYGYTF. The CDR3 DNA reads TGTGCCAGCAGCTTATACAGGGGGCGCAGGTTTGGGGACTATGGCTACACCTTC.

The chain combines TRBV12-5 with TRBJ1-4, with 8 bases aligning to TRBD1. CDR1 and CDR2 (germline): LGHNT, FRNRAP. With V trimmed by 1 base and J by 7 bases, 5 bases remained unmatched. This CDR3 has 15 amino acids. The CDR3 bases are TGTGCTAGTGGTTTGGGTGTCGGACAGGGTGAAAAACTGTTTTTT. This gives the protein CASGLGVGQGEKLFF.

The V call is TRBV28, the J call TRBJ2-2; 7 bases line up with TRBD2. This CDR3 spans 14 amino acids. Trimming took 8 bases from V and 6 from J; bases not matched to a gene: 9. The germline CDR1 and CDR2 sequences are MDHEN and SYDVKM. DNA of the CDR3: TGTGCCAGCGGTCTGGGAGGGAGGGCCGGGGAGCTGTTTTTT. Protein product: CASGLGGRAGELFF.

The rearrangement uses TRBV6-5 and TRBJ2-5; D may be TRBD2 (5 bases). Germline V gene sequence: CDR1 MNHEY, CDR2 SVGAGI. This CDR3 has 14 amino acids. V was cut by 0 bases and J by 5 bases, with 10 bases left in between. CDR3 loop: CASSYSFTGETQYF. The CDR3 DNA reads TGTGCCAGCAGTTACTCCTTTACGGGGGAGACCCAGTACTTC.